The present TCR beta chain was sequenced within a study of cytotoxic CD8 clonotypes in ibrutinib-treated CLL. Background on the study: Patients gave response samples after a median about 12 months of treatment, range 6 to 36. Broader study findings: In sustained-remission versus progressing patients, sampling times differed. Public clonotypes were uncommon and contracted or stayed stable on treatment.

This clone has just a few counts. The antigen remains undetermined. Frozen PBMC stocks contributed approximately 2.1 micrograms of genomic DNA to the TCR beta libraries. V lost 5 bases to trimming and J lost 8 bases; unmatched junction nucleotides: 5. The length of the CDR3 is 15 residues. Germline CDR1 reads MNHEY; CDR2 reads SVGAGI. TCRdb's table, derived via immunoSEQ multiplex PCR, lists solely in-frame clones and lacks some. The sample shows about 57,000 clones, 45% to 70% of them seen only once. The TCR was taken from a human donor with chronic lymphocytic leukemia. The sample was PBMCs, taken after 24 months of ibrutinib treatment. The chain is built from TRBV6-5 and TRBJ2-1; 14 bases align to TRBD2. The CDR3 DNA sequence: TGTGCCAGCAGTATCAGACTAGCGGGAGGGCATGAGCAGTTCTTC. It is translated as CASSIRLAGGHEQFF.